This T cell receptor beta chain was sequenced in a study of CD8+ T cells in alopecia areata. This CDR3 region has 15 residues. V shed 3 bases, J shed 3 bases, and the junction held 4 bases outside the gene matches. CDR1 and CDR2 from the germline V gene are MDHEN and SYDVKM. Only a few counts were recorded for this clone. cDNA reverse transcribed from extracted RNA served as the sequencing template. Profiled with immunoSEQ multiplex PCR; TCRdb holds only in-frame clones, not every one. The sample yields 55,000 to 65,000 clones, 44% seen once. The chain joins TRBV28 to TRBJ2-7, with 11 bases identical to TRBD2. Sequenced input: NKG2D-low CD8+ T cells sorted from blood. The sequence was collected from a human donor with alopecia areata. CDR3: CASSFRGLAGYEQYF. For the CDR3, the DNA is TGTGCCAGCAGTTTCCGCGGACTAGCGGGCTACGAGCAGTACTTC.